The 10 T cell receptor beta chains below were found in one sample sequenced in a study of cytomegalovirus exposure and HLA in healthy donors. Sequencing used immunoSEQ multiplex PCR; TCRdb keeps in-frame clones, though not all of them. The sample holds more than 90,000 clones, approximately 93% seen once. The sequenced material came from PBMCs. These receptors were obtained from a woman aged 30 to 39 in good health and CMV-seropositive.

This sequence joins TRBV7-2 and TRBJ2-7; 8 nucleotides agree with TRBD2. The CDR3 length is 15 residues. From germline, CDR1 is SGHTA and CDR2 FQGNSA. The ends lost 1 base at V and 2 bases at J; junction bases unmatched: 4. This CDR3 reads CASSLELGLAYEQYF. In DNA, the CDR3 is TGTGCCAGCAGCTTAGAACTGGGACTAGCCTACGAGCAGTACTTC.

J is TRBJ1-5 and V is TRBV10-2; TRBD1 matches 7 bases. The CDR3 has 14 amino acids. Germline CDR1 reads WSHSY; CDR2 reads SAAADI. With V trimmed by 8 bases and J by 3 bases, 7 bases remained unmatched. The CDR3 loop is CASRPGTVNQPQHF. The CDR3 nucleotides read TGCGCCAGCCGACCCGGGACAGTCAATCAGCCCCAGCATTTT.

The chain uses TRBV5-1 and TRBJ2-2; the match to TRBD1 covers 8 bases. The germline gives CDR1 SGHRS, CDR2 YFSETQ. This CDR3 is 15 amino acids long. Trimming took 4 bases from V and 0 from J; bases not matched to a gene: 2. The CDR3, as DNA: TGCGCCAGCAGCACGGGACAGGCGAACACCGGGGAGCTGTTTTTT. Amino acids: CASSTGQANTGELFF.

This clone was detected once. The chain is built from TRBV15 and TRBJ2-5, with D possibly TRBD1 on 6 matching bases. From germline, CDR1 is LNHNV and CDR2 YYDKDF (reference sequence). The length of the CDR3 is 16 residues. With 5 bases removed from V and 7 bases from J, the gap between germline ends came to 23 bases. The CDR3 sequence: CATSPKGGQGSGTQYF. The CDR3 DNA reads TGTGCCACCAGCCCTAAAGGGGGTCAGGGCTCGGGGACCCAGTACTTC.

In this sample, this clone turned up once. CDR3 in DNA: TGTGCCAGCAGTTTGCATACAGGGGCCAAGAACACTGAAGCTTTCTTT. Translation: CASSLHTGAKNTEAFF. This chain connects TRBV27 to TRBJ1-1; 7 bases match TRBD1. Germline lookup yields CDR1 MNHEY and CDR2 SMNVEV (reference sequence). V shed 3 bases, J shed 1 base, and the junction held 8 bases outside the gene matches. CDR3 length equals 16 residues.

For the CDR3, the DNA is TGTGCCAGCAGTCCGGGGAGGAGCACAGATACGCAGTATTTT. As protein: CASSPGRSTDTQYF. V usage is TRBV28 and J usage is TRBJ2-3, with D perhaps TRBD2 (6 bases). CDR1 and CDR2 from the germline V gene are MDHEN and SYDVKM. Trimming pared 5 bases from V and 0 bases from J, leaving 9 bases between. This CDR3 comprises 14 residues.

In DNA, the CDR3 is TGCAGCGTTGATACCCACCCGGGACTAGGGACAGATACGCAGTATTTT. It is translated as CSVDTHPGLGTDTQYF. The chain combines TRBV29-1 with TRBJ2-3; 8 bases are shared with TRBD2. CDR1 and CDR2 (germline): SQVTM, ANQGSEA. V lost 3 bases and J lost 3; bases outside the gene matches: 11. The CDR3 length is 16 residues.

This chain joins TRBV19 and TRBJ2-3, with 8 bases matching TRBD1. Trimming at V came to 0 bases and at J to 3 bases, leaving 5 bases not matched to a gene. The CDR3 runs to 16 residues. The germline CDR1 and CDR2 sequences are LNHDA and SQIVND (reference sequence). CDR3 amino acids: CASSIDRTGWTDTQYF. CDR3 DNA: TGTGCCAGTAGTATAGATCGGACAGGGTGGACAGATACGCAGTATTTT. Looking up the rest from reference TRBV19 and TRBJ2-3 gives the full variable domain: DGGITQSPKYLFRKEGQNVTLSCEQNLNHDAMYWYRQDPGQGLRLIYYSQIVNDFQKGDIAEGYSVSREKKESFPLTVTSAQKNPTAFYLCASSIDRTGWTDTQYFGPGTRLTVL.

The chain joins TRBV7-2 to TRBJ2-3, with D hard to call. Per germline, CDR1 SGHTA and CDR2 FQGNSA. Trimming removed 7 bases at V and 2 bases at J, with 16 bases between. The CDR3 runs to 15 residues. The CDR3 DNA reads TGTGCCAGCACCAACCCCTGGGCTATCACAGATACGCAGTATTTT. Translating it yields CASTNPWAITDTQYF.

V gene TRBV28 combines with J gene TRBJ1-2; 7 bases agree with TRBD1. The trim removed 5 bases at V and 5 bases at J, leaving 14 bases unmatched. Looked up from germline, CDR1 is MDHEN and CDR2 is SYDVKM. There are 16 residues in the CDR3. The CDR3 reads CASSPPSGQNLYGYTF. CDR3 DNA: TGTGCCAGCAGTCCTCCTTCGGGACAGAACCTATATGGCTACACCTTC.